This TCR beta chain was recorded in a study of post-analysis software for immune sequencing data. Study-level information: Included among the disease courses, which were recorded for the cohort, were relapsing-remitting, secondary progressive and progressive-relapsing multiple sclerosis.

For this clonotype: Its antigen is unidentified.

The CDR3 spans 16 residues. The V gene's germline CDR1 is MNHEY and CDR2 SMNVEV (reference sequence). The V gene end was trimmed by 4 bases and the J gene end by 3 bases; junction bases not matched to a gene: 10. Unique molecular identifiers were carried by the TCR beta cDNA libraries. Each batch of about 0.95 to 11 million T cells produced roughly 0.5 million cDNA molecules. TCRdb re-analysed the PCR reads in MiXCR, keeping a single row per CDR3 protein. The repertoire holds 430,000 or so distinct CDR3 sequences, with approximately 37% as singletons. General observations from the study: The study found TRBV5-6, TRBV5-1 and TRBV20-1 among several TRBV segments more frequent in patients than controls. Relative to controls, patients with multiple sclerosis showed significantly lower normalized Chao1 diversity. F measure showed strong co-clustering of same-batch samples.

The sequence derives from a girl aged 2 to 9 with multiple sclerosis. The genes are TRBV27 and TRBJ2-7, with TRBD1 matching over 9 bases. Specimen: blood. CDR3 DNA: TGTGCCAGCAGTTCATCCGGGACAGGGAGGGTCTACGAGCAGTACTTC. Translating it yields CASSSSGTGRVYEQYF.